The clone carrying this T cell receptor (beta chain) has a single count. Antigen specificity is unknown. The sample belongs to a study of regulatory and conventional T cells in RAG deficiency. The CDR3 has 13 residues. Looked up from germline, CDR1 is MNHEY and CDR2 is SVGAGI. Trimming removed 3 bases from V and 8 bases from J, with 13 bases in between. The assay was immunoSEQ multiplex PCR, and TCRdb's table has in-frame clones only and misses some. The data contain around 23,000 clones, 90% to 95% of them singletons. Study-wide points: Shorter CDR3s in all patient subsets; >85% Treg-Tconv overlap in Omenn.

The sorted conventional CD4+ T cells were CD25-low and CD127-high, with genomic DNA sequenced. Another study also made use of these data, one on regulatory T cells. Per that paper: The primer mix had 52 TRBV and 13 TRBJ primers. Patient repertoires had restricted TRB V-J pairs and skewed V and J usage, most in Tregs.

V usage is TRBV6-5 and J usage is TRBJ1-1; D is undetermined. What was sequenced was CD4+ T cells sorted from blood. The receptor comes from a human donor in good health. The CDR3 nucleotides are TGTGCCAGCAGTTATGAGAGGTGGGCCGAAGCTTTCTTT. Amino acids: CASSYERWAEAFF.